The 24 T cell receptor beta chains below come from one sample, sequenced in a study of blood T cell repertoires in COVID-19. Here immunoSEQ multiplex PCR was the method, and the copy in TCRdb shows in-frame clones only, minus some. The sample carries 160,000 or so clones, 80% to 90% recorded once. The sequencing sample was made of peripheral blood. These receptor sequences come from a woman in her 70s with COVID-19, enrolled during active disease.

This chain connects TRBV28 to TRBJ2-7, with D perhaps TRBD1 (5 bases). CDR3 length: 14 residues. Germline CDR1 and CDR2: MDHEN and SYDVKM. Trimming took 2 bases from V and 6 from J, leaving 14 bases between them. This chain's CDR3 is CASSLRRQLGEQYF. The CDR3 DNA follows: TGTGCCAGCAGTTTAAGGAGACAGCTCGGCGAGCAGTACTTC.

This chain links TRBV6-5 with TRBJ1-6; TRBD1 agrees at 8 bases. V was pared by 8 bases and J by 8 bases, with 11 bases of the junction left unmatched. The CDR3 extends over 15 amino acids. Germline V CDR1 and CDR2: MNHEY, SVGAGI. This CDR3 is CASVFRDRSYSPLHF. CDR3 DNA: TGTGCCAGCGTATTCCGGGACAGGTCTTATTCACCCCTCCACTTT.

This CDR3 reads CASSFRPPTGGRETQYF. Written as DNA, the CDR3 is TGTGCCAGCAGTTTTAGGCCCCCAACAGGGGGGCGAGAGACCCAGTACTTC. The rearrangement links TRBV27 to TRBJ2-5; 8 bases are a match to TRBD1. Per the germline V gene, CDR1 is MNHEY and CDR2 is SMNVEV (reference sequence). V shed 3 bases, J shed 4 bases, and the junction held 13 bases outside the gene matches. The CDR3 runs 17 residues.

This sequence joins TRBV5-1 and TRBJ2-1; 7 bases fit TRBD1. Trimming cost V 6 bases and J 3 bases; bases outside gene matches: 3. From germline, CDR1 is SGHRS and CDR2 YFSETQ. The CDR3 length is 13 residues. The CDR3 DNA sequence: TGCGCCAGCACAACAGGGGACTACAATGAGCAGTTCTTC. It yields the protein CASTTGDYNEQFF.

The V gene is TRBV30, the J gene TRBJ1-5; 9 nucleotides agree with TRBD1. The CDR3 extends over 14 amino acids. Germline-derived CDR1 and CDR2 are GTSNPN and SVGIG (reference sequence). Trimming removed 3 bases from V and 3 bases from J; junction bases left unmatched: 3. As DNA, the CDR3 is TGTGCCTGGAGGCGGACAGGGGACAATCAGCCCCAGCATTTT. This translates into CAWRRTGDNQPQHF. The full variable domain, completed using reference TRBV30 and TRBJ1-5, is SQTIHQWPATLVQPVGSPLSLECTVEGTSNPNLYWYRQAAGRGLQLLFYSVGIGQISSEVPQNLSASRPQDRQFILSSKKLLLSDSGFYLCAWRRTGDNQPQHFGDGTRLSIL.

The chain recombines TRBV10-2 with TRBJ1-1; tentatively, D is TRBD1 (6 bases). The CDR3 contains 14 residues. The V and J ends lost 10 bases and 7 bases respectively, with 22 bases between them. Germline CDR1 WSHSY, CDR2 SAAADI. CDR3 nucleotide sequence: TGCGCCACCGGACAGACTGGTGGGTCTTATGAAGCTTTCTTT. This sequence encodes CATGQTGGSYEAFF.

This clone has just one count. The V and J genes are TRBV14 and TRBJ2-3; TRBD2 aligns across 8 bases. V trimming: 0 bases; J trimming: 0 bases; junction bases outside the gene matches: 5. The CDR3 has 17 amino acids. Per germline, CDR1 SGHDN and CDR2 FVKESK. The CDR3 DNA reads as TGTGCCAGCAGCCAAGATCTGGCGGGGGGTAGCACAGATACGCAGTATTTT. Amino acids: CASSQDLAGGSTDTQYF.

V usage is TRBV5-1 and J usage is TRBJ2-3; 13 bases match TRBD2. The germline V gene encodes CDR1 SGHRS and CDR2 YFSETQ. This CDR3 region has 16 residues. The J segment lost 4 bases and the V segment lost 4 bases, leaving 6 bases of the junction unmatched. CDR3 region: CASSGSGTSGADTQYF. The CDR3 coding sequence is TGCGCCAGCAGCGGATCCGGGACTAGCGGGGCAGATACGCAGTATTTT.

V is TRBV18 and J is TRBJ1-4, with 9 bases fitting TRBD1. CDR3 length: 14 residues. V was clipped by 3 bases and J by 4 bases; unmatched bases: 0. The germline V gene has CDR1 KGHSH and CDR2 LQKENI. CDR3 sequence (DNA): TGTGCCAGCTCACCGGACAGGGGTAATGAAAAACTGTTTTTT. It is translated as CASSPDRGNEKLFF.

This chain connects TRBV5-1 to TRBJ1-2, with D possibly being TRBD1 (6 bases). V dropped 0 bases and J dropped 4 bases, with 22 bases sitting between them. Per germline, CDR1 SGHRS and CDR2 YFSETQ. This CDR3 contains 18 residues. CDR3: CASSLGQGQRTRGYGYTF. The CDR3 DNA reads TGCGCCAGCAGCTTGGGGCAGGGGCAAAGGACCCGAGGCTATGGCTACACCTTC.

This clone has only one observation. The chain combines TRBV6-5 with TRBJ1-1, with TRBD1 matching over 9 bases. V lost 6 bases, J lost 4 bases, and 9 bases stayed unmatched. There are 15 residues in the CDR3. Germline V gene data show CDR1 as MNHEY and CDR2 as SVGAGI. The CDR3 sequence: CASSRPGTGSTEAFF. Here the CDR3 DNA reads TGTGCCAGCAGCCGTCCCGGGACAGGGTCCACTGAAGCTTTCTTT.

V gene TRBV5-1 combines with J gene TRBJ2-1; 7 nucleotides agree with TRBD2. Looked up from germline, CDR1 is SGHRS and CDR2 is YFSETQ. Trimming at V came to 4 bases and at J to 2 bases, leaving 0 bases not matched to a gene. This CDR3 comprises 13 residues. CDR3 residues: CASSGGAYNEQFF. CDR3 DNA: TGCGCCAGCAGCGGGGGGGCCTACAATGAGCAGTTCTTC.

The chain is built from TRBV7-9 and TRBJ1-3; D call uncertain. CDR3 size: 14 residues. The germline V and J ends were trimmed by 3 bases and 2 bases, with 8 bases remaining between them. Germline values: CDR1 SEHNR, CDR2 FQNEAQ (reference sequence). CDR3 amino acids: CASSFGGPGNTIYF. The CDR3 DNA is TGTGCCAGCAGCTTCGGAGGCCCTGGAAACACCATATATTTT. The whole variable domain, filled in from reference TRBV7-9 and TRBJ1-3, reads DTGVSQNPRHKITKRGQNVTFRCDPISEHNRLYWYRQTLGQGPEFLTYFQNEAQLEKSRLLSDRFSAERPKGSFSTLEIQRTEQGDSAMYLCASSFGGPGNTIYFGEGSWLTVV.

The J gene is TRBJ1-2, the V gene TRBV25-1, with D unresolved. The CDR3 runs 15 residues. V was shortened by 3 bases and J by 2 bases, with 13 bases between the two germline ends. In germline, CDR1 is MGHDK, CDR2 SYGVNS. The CDR3 sequence: CASSDRRETNYGYTF. DNA of the CDR3: TGTGCCAGCAGTGATCGGAGGGAGACCAACTATGGCTACACCTTC.

V usage is TRBV19 and J usage is TRBJ1-1; no clear D gene. CDR3 length: 14 residues. In germline, CDR1 is LNHDA, CDR2 SQIVND (reference sequence). V was cut by 2 bases and J by 0 bases, with 7 bases left in between. The DNA for the CDR3 is TGTGCCAGTAGTATATCAGGATTGAACACTGAAGCTTTCTTT. Protein product: CASSISGLNTEAFF.

This rearrangement joins TRBV5-1 to TRBJ2-5; 7 bases are shared with TRBD1. The CDR3 is made up of 15 amino acids. Germline loops: CDR1 SGHRS, CDR2 YFSETQ. J gave up 4 bases and V 2 bases, and 8 bases lay outside the gene matches. The CDR3 nucleotides are TGCGCCAGCAGCTTTCTGTCAGGGGGTGGAGAGACCCAGTACTTC. It translates to CASSFLSGGGETQYF. Variable domain in full (rest from reference TRBV5-1 and TRBJ2-5): KAGVTQTPRYLIKTRGQQVTLSCSPISGHRSVSWYQQTPGQGLQFLFEYFSETQRNKGNFPGRFSGRQFSNSRSEMNVSTLELGDSALYLCASSFLSGGGETQYFGPGTRLLVL.

The rearrangement joins TRBV29-1 to TRBJ1-1; no reliable D call. From germline, CDR1 is SQVTM and CDR2 ANQGSEA. The CDR3 runs 12 residues. V dropped 1 base and J dropped 7 bases, with 10 bases sitting between them. CDR3 in amino acids: CSVEATGSEAFF. DNA of the CDR3: TGCAGCGTTGAAGCTACGGGGAGTGAAGCTTTCTTT.

The rearrangement links TRBV18 to TRBJ1-5; D ambiguous. From germline, CDR1 is KGHSH and CDR2 LQKENI. Trimming pared 3 bases from V and 0 bases from J, leaving 9 bases between. The CDR3 length is 15 residues. The CDR3 region has the DNA TGTGCCAGCTCACCGAGCAGGCTTAGCAATCAGCCCCAGCATTTT. This encodes CASSPSRLSNQPQHF.

This rearrangement joins TRBV7-8 to TRBJ1-3; the match to TRBD1 covers 8 bases. After removal of 5 bases from V and 0 bases from J, the junction contained 12 bases not matched to a gene. This CDR3 comprises 18 residues. Germline V lookup: CDR1 SGHVS, CDR2 FQNEAQ. The CDR3: CASSPRRTGRASGNTIYF. The CDR3, as DNA: TGTGCCAGCAGCCCTCGAAGGACAGGGAGAGCCTCTGGAAACACCATATATTTT.

The chain carries TRBV28 and TRBJ1-1, with 7 bases fitting TRBD1. The length of the CDR3 is 15 residues. The germline gives CDR1 MDHEN, CDR2 SYDVKM. With V trimmed by 5 bases and J by 1 base, 7 bases remained unmatched. The CDR3 sequence: CASSPGTAPNTEAFF. Here the CDR3 DNA reads TGTGCCAGCAGTCCCGGGACAGCGCCGAACACTGAAGCTTTCTTT.

In this sample, this clone turned up a few times. At the DNA level, this CDR3 is encoded by other sequences in the same sample as well. The gene calls are TRBV29-1 and TRBJ2-3; TRBD2 matches at 9 bases. Looked up from germline, CDR1 is SQVTM and CDR2 is ANQGSEA. This CDR3 spans 14 amino acids. The V segment lost 1 base and the J segment 1 base; nucleotides outside the gene matches: 0. The CDR3 DNA follows: TGCAGCGTTGAAGGCGGGAGGGGCACAGATACGCAGTATTTT. Translated: CSVEGGRGTDTQYF.

The sample holds a few counts of this clone. V gene TRBV27 combines with J gene TRBJ2-7; TRBD1 agrees at 10 bases. The V gene end was trimmed by 8 bases and the J gene end by 6 bases; junction bases not matched to a gene: 7. The V gene's germline CDR1 is MNHEY and CDR2 SMNVEV (reference sequence). The CDR3 is 13 amino acids. The CDR3 loop is CASGGQGIAEQYF. The CDR3 DNA reads as TGTGCCAGCGGGGGACAGGGGATAGCCGAGCAGTACTTC.

The chain links TRBV5-1 to TRBJ1-4; possible D gene TRBD1, 6 bases. Germline V gene lookup returns CDR1 SGHRS and CDR2 YFSETQ. Deletions cut 4 bases from V and 0 bases from J, with 25 bases between. The CDR3 runs 20 residues. CDR3 nucleotide sequence: TGCGCCAGCAGCCTTACCGGGACACAACCCCCACTTGCAACTAATGAAAAACTGTTTTTT. Translation: CASSLTGTQPPLATNEKLFF.

This rearrangement joins TRBV7-3 to TRBJ1-1; D is possibly TRBD1 (5 bases). The CDR3 totals 13 residues. Trimming stripped 9 bases from V and 0 bases from J, with 11 bases between. The germline gives CDR1 SGHTA, CDR2 FQGTGA. This CDR3 is CASRRQLNTEAFF. The CDR3 DNA sequence: TGTGCCAGTCGGCGACAGTTGAACACTGAAGCTTTCTTT.